This is a list of T cell receptor beta chains from one sample in a study of cytomegalovirus exposure and HLA in healthy donors. Using immunoSEQ multiplex PCR, the repertoire was profiled, and TCRdb retains in-frame clones only, with some absent. The repertoire includes 150,000 to 200,000 clones, about 75% of them detected once, and nearly 6.5% sits in the top ten. The specimen was PBMCs. The receptors come from a man aged 35-49 years in good health and CMV-seropositive. Each CDR3 is given with its conserved first and last residue. Fields, in order: clone size, J gene, D gene, V gene, CDR3 DNA, CDR3 protein. D genes are given only for firm matches. Size tells how often a clone was seen (once, few, many) or the class of an expanded clone, and some rows leave it out.

-,TRBJ2-1,TRBD2,TRBV25-1,TGTGCCAGCAGGCGGGGGGAGGGCTACAATGAGCAGTTCTTC,CASRRGEGYNEQFF
few,TRBJ2-7,-,TRBV7-9,TGTGCCAGCAGCTTAGGGGTCGGAGGGACTGGCGAGCAGTACTTC,CASSLGVGGTGEQYF
-,TRBJ2-7,-,TRBV6-1,TGTGCCAGCAGTGACGGCGGGGAAATCTACGAGCAGTACTTC,CASSDGGEIYEQYF
few,TRBJ2-3,TRBD1,TRBV19,TGTGCCAGTAGTCCGGGACAGGGCACAGATACGCAGTATTTT,CASSPGQGTDTQYF
few,TRBJ1-5,TRBD1,TRBV19,TGTGCCAGTCGACAGGGAAATCAGCCCCAGCATTTT,CASRQGNQPQHF
-,TRBJ2-7,-,TRBV7-2,TGTGCCAGCAGCCCTTTATGGGGAGTTATTAGCTCCTACGAGCAGTACTTC,CASSPLWGVISSYEQYF
few,TRBJ1-2,TRBD1,TRBV6-5,TGTGCCAGCAGTCCAACCGGGACAGGAAATGGCTACACCTTC,CASSPTGTGNGYTF
-,TRBJ1-5,-,TRBV30,TGTGCCTGGAGTTCACAGGGTATCCAGCATTTT,CAWSSQGIQHF
-,TRBJ2-7,TRBD2,TRBV19,TGTGCCAGTAGTATAGCTGGCGGGAGTACCTACGAGCAGTACTTC,CASSIAGGSTYEQYF
-,TRBJ2-3,-,TRBV5-1,TGCGCCAGCAGCTTGGGTGGGCGGGACACAGATACGCAGTATTTT,CASSLGGRDTDTQYF
-,TRBJ2-7,-,TRBV6-6,TGTGCCAGCAGTGTGGGCGCAGCTCACTCCTACGAGCAGTACTTC,CASSVGAAHSYEQYF
once,TRBJ2-2,-,TRBV10-1,TGCGCCAGCAAAGGGAGCGCGAACACCGGGGAGCTGTTTTTT,CASKGSANTGELFF
-,TRBJ2-3,-,TRBV18,TGTGCCAGCCAGAAAGACAGATACACTAGCACAGATACGCAGTATTTT,CASQKDRYTSTDTQYF
-,TRBJ2-2,-,TRBV13,TGTGCCAGCAGCTTAGTGGAGGCCGGGGAGCTGTTTTTT,CASSLVEAGELFF
-,TRBJ2-3,-,TRBV2,TGTGCCAGCCTGGAGCATAACAGGGGCACAGATACGCAGTATTTT,CASLEHNRGTDTQYF
-,TRBJ1-1,-,TRBV29-1,TGCAGCGTTGGAGGCGTAAACACTGAAGCTTTCTTT,CSVGGVNTEAFF
-,TRBJ1-1,TRBD1,TRBV5-1,TGCGCCAGCAGCTTGGGTCAGGGGGTTTTGAACACTGAAGCTTTCTTT,CASSLGQGVLNTEAFF
-,TRBJ1-1,-,TRBV30,TGTGCCTGGACGGAGGACTCCTCCACGGCTTTCTTT,CAWTEDSSTAFF
-,TRBJ2-4,-,TRBV6-1,TGTGCCAGCAGTGAAAGCGTGGGAGAGGAAAACAGTCAGTACTTC,CASSESVGEENSQYF
-,TRBJ1-5,TRBD1,TRBV16,TGTGCCAGCAGCCAGACAATTACAGGGGCTGGGCAGCCCCAGCATTTT,CASSQTITGAGQPQHF
-,TRBJ1-6,TRBD1,TRBV9,TGTGCCAGCAGCGTAGGACAGGGGGCGACTCTACGGTCACCCCTCCACTTT,CASSVGQGATLRSPLHF
-,TRBJ1-5,TRBD1,TRBV28,TGTGCCAGCAGTACCCCCGGGACAGGGTCCTATAGCAATCAGCCCCAGCATTTT,CASSTPGTGSYSNQPQHF
-,TRBJ1-4,TRBD1,TRBV7-8,TGTGCCAGCAGCTTAGTCCGGGGGACAGGGAACGAAAAACTGTTTTTT,CASSLVRGTGNEKLFF
once,TRBJ2-5,-,TRBV2,TGTGCCAGCACCATCAGGGGGGTGCTTGAGACCCAGTACTTC,CASTIRGVLETQYF
-,TRBJ1-3,-,TRBV6-5,TGTGCCAGCAGCATTCAGGGTGGAAGTGGAAACACCATATATTTT,CASSIQGGSGNTIYF
-,TRBJ1-1,-,TRBV28,TGTGCCAGCAGTTTATCCCGCAGGGAAACTGAAGCTTTCTTT,CASSLSRRETEAFF
few,TRBJ1-1,TRBD1,TRBV5-4,TGTGCCAGCACCCACCGGGACAGGGACACTGAAGCTTTCTTT,CASTHRDRDTEAFF
-,TRBJ1-1,TRBD1,TRBV30,TGTGCCTGGAGCAGCCAGGGGGCAAGTCTTTTCTTT,CAWSSQGASLFF